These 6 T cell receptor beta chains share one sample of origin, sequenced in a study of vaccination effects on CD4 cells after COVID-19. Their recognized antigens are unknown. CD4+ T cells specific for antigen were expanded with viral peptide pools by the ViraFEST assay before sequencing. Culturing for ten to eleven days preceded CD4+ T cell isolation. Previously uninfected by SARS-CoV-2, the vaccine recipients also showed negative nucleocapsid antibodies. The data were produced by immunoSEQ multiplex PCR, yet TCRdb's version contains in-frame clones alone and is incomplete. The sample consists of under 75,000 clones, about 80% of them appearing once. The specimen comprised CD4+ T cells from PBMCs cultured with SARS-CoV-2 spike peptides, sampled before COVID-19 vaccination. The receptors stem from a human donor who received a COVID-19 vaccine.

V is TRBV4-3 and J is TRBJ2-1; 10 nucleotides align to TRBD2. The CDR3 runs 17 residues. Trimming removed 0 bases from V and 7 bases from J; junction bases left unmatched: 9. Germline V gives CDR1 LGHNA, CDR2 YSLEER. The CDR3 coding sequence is TGCGCCAGCAGCCAAGACCCAAGCGGGGGGGCTATTAATGAGCAGTTCTTC. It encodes CASSQDPSGGAINEQFF.

CDR3 protein: CASSLAPSGAQETQYF. CDR3 nucleotide sequence: TGCGCCAGCAGCTTGGCGCCTAGCGGGGCCCAAGAGACCCAGTACTTC. The chain has TRBV5-1 and TRBJ2-5, with TRBD2 matching over 9 bases. The germline V gene encodes CDR1 SGHRS and CDR2 YFSETQ. CDR3 length equals 16 residues. Unmatched junction bases numbered 4, after V lost 0 bases and J lost 1 base.

The CDR3 DNA reads TGTGCCTGGAGTGTAGGAGTACTAAGCAATCAGCCCCAGCATTTT. Protein: CAWSVGVLSNQPQHF. The chain has TRBV30 and TRBJ1-5; D ambiguous. In germline, CDR1 is GTSNPN, CDR2 SVGIG (reference sequence). CDR3 length equals 15 residues. Trimming left V 0 bases short and J 1 base short, with 10 bases between. The full variable domain, with the rest looked up from reference TRBV30 and TRBJ1-5, is SQTIHQWPATLVQPVGSPLSLECTVEGTSNPNLYWYRQAAGRGLQLLFYSVGIGQISSEVPQNLSASRPQDRQFILSSKKLLLSDSGFYLCAWSVGVLSNQPQHFGDGTRLSIL.

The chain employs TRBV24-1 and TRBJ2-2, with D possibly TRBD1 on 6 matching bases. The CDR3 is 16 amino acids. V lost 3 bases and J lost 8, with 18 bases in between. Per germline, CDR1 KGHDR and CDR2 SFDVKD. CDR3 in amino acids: CATSDRTTGNFGELFF. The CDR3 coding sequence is TGTGCCACCAGTGATCGTACAACAGGGAACTTTGGGGAGCTGTTTTTT.

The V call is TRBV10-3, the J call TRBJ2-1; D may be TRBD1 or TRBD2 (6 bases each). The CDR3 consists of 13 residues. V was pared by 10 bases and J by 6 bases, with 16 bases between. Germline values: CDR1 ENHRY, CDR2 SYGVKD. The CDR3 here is CATEATGANEQFF. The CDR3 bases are TGTGCCACCGAGGCTACGGGGGCCAATGAGCAGTTCTTC.

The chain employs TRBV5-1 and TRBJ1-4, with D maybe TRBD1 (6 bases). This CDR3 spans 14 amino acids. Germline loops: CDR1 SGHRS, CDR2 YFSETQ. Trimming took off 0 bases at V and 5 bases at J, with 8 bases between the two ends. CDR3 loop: CASSLGTGNEKLFF. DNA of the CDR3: TGCGCCAGCAGCTTGGGTACAGGGAATGAAAAACTGTTTTTT.